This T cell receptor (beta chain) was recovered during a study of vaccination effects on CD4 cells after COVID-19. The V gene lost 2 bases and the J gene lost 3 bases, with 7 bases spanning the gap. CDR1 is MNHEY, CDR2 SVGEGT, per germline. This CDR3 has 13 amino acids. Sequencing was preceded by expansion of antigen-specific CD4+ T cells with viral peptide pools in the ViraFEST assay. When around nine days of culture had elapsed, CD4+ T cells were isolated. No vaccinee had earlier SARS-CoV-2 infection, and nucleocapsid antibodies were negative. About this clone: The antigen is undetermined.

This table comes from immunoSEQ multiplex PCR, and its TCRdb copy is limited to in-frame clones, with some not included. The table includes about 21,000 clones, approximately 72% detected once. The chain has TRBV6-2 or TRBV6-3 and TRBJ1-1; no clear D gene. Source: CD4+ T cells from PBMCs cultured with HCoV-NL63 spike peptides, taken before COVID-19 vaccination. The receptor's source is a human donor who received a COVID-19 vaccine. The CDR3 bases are TGTGCCAGCAGTTACAAAATATACACTGAAGCTTTCTTT. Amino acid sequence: CASSYKIYTEAFF.